The rows below give T cell receptor beta chains drawn from one sample of a study of Graves' ophthalmopathy and Graves' hyperthyroidism. TCRdb re-called the multiplex PCR reads through MiXCR, storing one row per CDR3 protein. The table records under 200,000 distinct CDR3 sequences, less than 45% of them present only once. What was sequenced was peripheral blood. The receptors derive from a woman between 40 and 50 years old with Graves' ophthalmopathy. The CDR3 runs from the conserved cysteine through the conserved F or W. Each record gives: clone size, J gene, V gene, CDR3 protein. Size is stated for part of the rows, as once, few or many counts, or as a class when the clone is expanded.

many	TRBJ1-1	TRBV6-5	CASSPTGGSTEAFF
NA	TRBJ1-1	TRBV18	CASSPLTGTGNTEAFF
many	TRBJ2-7	TRBV11-2	CASSGWGHSSYEQYF
NA	TRBJ1-1	TRBV5-1	CASSDTLNTEAFF
many	TRBJ2-7	TRBV20-1	CSARGTSSLYEQYF
many	TRBJ1-5	TRBV28	CASIARGKGNQPQHF
NA	TRBJ2-6	TRBV6-1	CASRGGAAGANVLTF
many	TRBJ2-7	TRBV24-1	CATSEAGSYEQYF
many	TRBJ2-1	TRBV5-1	CASSLTGTHNEQFF
once	TRBJ1-1	TRBV28	CASSFDIVNTEAFF
many	TRBJ2-7	TRBV9	CASSVSDMSSYEQYF
many	TRBJ1-1	TRBV7-9	CASSTRGNTEAFF
many	TRBJ2-2	TRBV6-1	CASSLRGQGVPGELFF
few	TRBJ1-1	TRBV30	CAWSVGGAEAFF
many	TRBJ1-5	TRBV6-5	CASRLGLSGNQPQHF